These T cell receptor beta chains were read from a single sample in a study of T cell changes during pregnancy in multiple sclerosis. Generated by immunoSEQ multiplex PCR, the TCRdb table keeps only in-frame clones and is missing some. This sample yields about 30,000 clones, of which roughly 90% are seen a single time; more than 3% belongs to the top ten. Sample: CD4+ T cells from peripheral blood mononuclear cells, taken in the first trimester of pregnancy. The receptors were gathered from a female donor in good health, enrolled as a control in a pregnancy study. The CDR3 runs from the conserved cysteine through the conserved F or W. D genes are given only for firm matches. Size is stated for part of the rows, as once, few or many counts, or as a class when the clone is expanded.

d_call cdr3_length j_call clone_size v_call cdr3_nt cdr3_aa
NA 14 TRBJ2-1 NA TRBV27 TGTGCCAGCAGTTTCGCGGGGTGGAACAATGAGCAGTTCTTC CASSFAGWNNEQFF
TRBD1 15 TRBJ1-2 NA TRBV6-6 TGTGCCAGCAGTTACGAGGTCAGGGGGACGAGAGGCTACACCTTC CASSYEVRGTRGYTF
TRBD1 14 TRBJ1-1 NA TRBV7-8 TGTGCCAGCAGCTGGGACAGGGGAAACACTGAAGCTTTCTTT CASSWDRGNTEAFF
TRBD2 16 TRBJ2-5 NA TRBV4-2 TGTGCCAGCAGCCCAGGAAGCCGGGGGGGCCCAGAGACCCAGTACTTC CASSPGSRGGPETQYF
TRBD1 13 TRBJ1-1 NA TRBV7-2 TGTGCCAGCCAGGGACAGGTTAACACTGAAGCTTTCTTT CASQGQVNTEAFF
NA 15 TRBJ1-5 NA TRBV6-5 TGTGCCAGCAGTAGAAACAGGGTTGGCAATCAGCCCCAGCATTTT CASSRNRVGNQPQHF
NA 11 TRBJ2-2 NA TRBV29-1 TGCAGCGTTGTCGGGGAGGGGGAGCTGTTTTTT CSVVGEGELFF
NA 16 TRBJ2-7 once TRBV5-8 TGTGCCAGCAGCTTAGGCCAACTACTATTCTCCTACGAGCAGTACTTC CASSLGQLLFSYEQYF
NA 10 TRBJ2-3 NA TRBV29-1 TGTGGCGGAAGCACAGATACGCAGTATTTT CGGSTDTQYF
TRBD2 15 TRBJ2-5 NA TRBV5-4 TGTGCCAGCAGCTCGGGACTAGCGGGGGGAGAGACCCAGTACTTC CASSSGLAGGETQYF
TRBD1 17 TRBJ1-4 few TRBV7-9 TGTGCCAGCAGCCCACTAGAGGGGGCAGCAACTAATGAAAAACTGTTTTTT CASSPLEGAATNEKLFF
TRBD2 13 TRBJ2-7 NA TRBV27 TGTGCCAGCAGTCCCCTACTAGCGGGATGGATGTACTTC CASSPLLAGWMYF
TRBD1 14 TRBJ1-6 NA TRBV7-8 TGTGCCAGCAGCTCACAGGGGGGGAATTCACCCCTCCACTTT CASSSQGGNSPLHF
TRBD1 15 TRBJ1-1 medium-sized TRBV28 TGTGCCAGCAGCCGTACAGGGGGGATGAACACTGAAGCTTTCTTT CASSRTGGMNTEAFF
NA 15 TRBJ2-3 once TRBV18 TGTGCCAGCTCAGAAGTGGGGGGAAGCACAGATACGCAGTATTTT CASSEVGGSTDTQYF
NA 16 TRBJ2-1 NA TRBV9 TGTGCCAGCAGCGTAGTGGGGGCGGGGGCGAGGGATGAGCAGTTCTTC CASSVVGAGARDEQFF
TRBD2 17 TRBJ2-7 once TRBV6-1 TGTGCCAGCAGTGAAGGACTAGCGGGGTACCCTTTCTACGAGCAGTACTTC CASSEGLAGYPFYEQYF
NA 14 TRBJ2-3 NA TRBV18 TGTGCCAGCTCACCAGGGGCCGGTGGGGATACGCAGTATTTT CASSPGAGGDTQYF
NA 17 TRBJ2-4 NA TRBV7-9 TGTGCCAGCAGACCAGAACAGATTTTGGGAGCCAAAAACATTCAGTACTTC CASRPEQILGAKNIQYF
TRBD1 19 TRBJ1-4 NA TRBV7-8 TGTGCCAGCAGCTTTGCAGGACAGGGGCTTTTCGGCCGATTGGAAAAACTGTTTTTT CASSFAGQGLFGRLEKLFF
NA 18 TRBJ1-6 NA TRBV13 TGTGCCAGCAGCTCCACAGGGTTTGAGTATCTTGGGTATTCACCCCTCCACTTT CASSSTGFEYLGYSPLHF
NA 17 TRBJ1-4 NA TRBV28 TGTGCCAGCAGTCGGACACCCCTCCAGGCGACTAATGAAAAACTGTTTTTT CASSRTPLQATNEKLFF
NA 16 TRBJ1-3 NA TRBV19 TGTGCCAGTAGCCCGGAATTCTCAGGGGAGAGAAACACCATATATTTT CASSPEFSGERNTIYF
NA 13 TRBJ1-6 NA TRBV6-1 TGTGCCAGCAGTGAAGCAATGCAGTCCCCCCTCCACTTT CASSEAMQSPLHF
NA 12 TRBJ2-1 NA TRBV7-9 TGTGCCAGCAGCTCTCGACATGATGAGCAGTTCTTC CASSSRHDEQFF
NA 13 TRBJ1-2 NA TRBV28 TGTGCCAGCAGTTCCGGTTTCGGGGATGGCTACACCTTC CASSSGFGDGYTF
TRBD1 14 TRBJ1-5 NA TRBV6-1 TGTGCCAGCAATAAGGACAGGGTCAATCAGCCCCAGCATTTT CASNKDRVNQPQHF
TRBD1 15 TRBJ1-1 NA TRBV5-1 TGCGCCAGCAGCCTCCCCCAGGGGGCGCAGACTGAAGCTTTCTTT CASSLPQGAQTEAFF
NA 10 TRBJ2-5 NA TRBV20-1 TGCAGTGCCAAACAAGAGACCCAGTACTTC CSAKQETQYF
TRBD2 14 TRBJ2-7 NA TRBV29-1 TGCAGCGTCCCGGGCACTAGCGGCTCCTACGAGCAGTACTTC CSVPGTSGSYEQYF
TRBD1 13 TRBJ1-2 NA TRBV5-5 TGTGCCAGCAACCCACAGGGGTACTATGGCTACACCTTC CASNPQGYYGYTF
NA 14 TRBJ2-5 few TRBV5-1 TGCGCCAGCACCACACAGGGCCTCCAAGAGACCCAGTACTTC CASTTQGLQETQYF
NA 11 TRBJ2-3 NA TRBV2 TGTGCCAGTCTAATCACAGATACGCAGTATTTT CASLITDTQYF
NA 12 TRBJ2-5 once TRBV2 TGTGCCAGCAGTGGTAGCCAAGAGACCCAGTACTTC CASSGSQETQYF
TRBD2 16 TRBJ2-1 NA TRBV4-1 TGCGCCAGCAGCCAATCTAGCGGGACACTGGGGAATGAGCAGTTCTTC CASSQSSGTLGNEQFF